These 28 T cell receptor beta chains came from one sample sequenced in a study of cytomegalovirus exposure and HLA in healthy donors. The PCR was carried out with 60 Vbeta primers and 13 Jbeta primers. Sequenced by immunoSEQ multiplex PCR; TCRdb stores in-frame clones only, minus some. With around 140,000 clones in the sample, the ten largest clones hold around 0.96%. Material for sequencing was PBMCs. These receptors originate from a male donor in good health and CMV-seronegative.

V usage is TRBV19 and J usage is TRBJ2-7; tentative D call: TRBD2 (5 bases). Trimming removed 4 bases at V and 1 base at J, with 11 bases between. CDR3 length equals 14 residues. Germline CDR1 LNHDA, CDR2 SQIVND (reference sequence). CDR3 bases: TGTGCCAGTAGTACCGGGATCCTGTCCTACGAGCAGTACTTC. Amino acids: CASSTGILSYEQYF.

V is TRBV13 and J is TRBJ2-1; 9 nucleotides agree with TRBD2. Germline V CDR1 and CDR2: PRHDT, FYEKMQ (reference sequence). The ends lost 8 bases at V and 8 bases at J; junction bases unmatched: 10. The CDR3 has 14 amino acids. The CDR3 sequence: CASRQGLASDEQFF. The CDR3 DNA sequence: TGTGCCAGCCGCCAGGGACTAGCTTCCGATGAGCAGTTCTTC.

The V call is TRBV6-1, the J call TRBJ2-1, with TRBD2 identical over 9 bases. The germline CDR1 and CDR2 sequences are MNHNS and SASEGT. Unmatched junction bases numbered 10, after V lost 4 bases and J lost 6 bases. CDR3 length: 16 residues. CDR3 residues: CASSGRGTSWGNEQFF. The CDR3 bases are TGTGCCAGCAGTGGCCGCGGGACTAGCTGGGGCAATGAGCAGTTCTTC.

The chain links TRBV7-2 to TRBJ2-5; D might be TRBD1 (6 bases). The CDR3 runs to 13 residues. CDR1 is SGHTA, CDR2 FQGNSA, per germline. V shed 5 bases and J shed 3 bases, with 10 bases lying between them. The CDR3 sequence is CASSQGQKETQYF. DNA of the CDR3: TGTGCCAGCAGCCAAGGACAGAAAGAGACCCAGTACTTC.

The rearrangement joins TRBV6-6 to TRBJ2-1, with D perhaps matching TRBD1 (6 bases). Germline V gene lookup returns CDR1 MNHNY and CDR2 SVGAGI (reference sequence). V lost 0 bases, J lost 4 bases, and 10 bases lay in between. The CDR3 loop spans 15 amino acids. DNA for the CDR3: TGTGCCAGCAGTTACTCGGGGGACATATACAATGAGCAGTTCTTC. It is translated as CASSYSGDIYNEQFF.

V usage is TRBV30 and J usage is TRBJ2-5; the D gene is possibly TRBD1 (5 bases). The CDR3 has 11 amino acids. Germline V lookup: CDR1 GTSNPN, CDR2 SVGIG (reference sequence). Trimming cost V 5 bases and J 7 bases, with 11 bases left between them. CDR3 amino acids: CAWAGSGTQYF. Written as DNA, the CDR3 is TGTGCCTGGGCAGGGTCAGGGACCCAGTACTTC. Complete variable domain (other parts from reference TRBV30 and TRBJ2-5): SQTIHQWPATLVQPVGSPLSLECTVEGTSNPNLYWYRQAAGRGLQLLFYSVGIGQISSEVPQNLSASRPQDRQFILSSKKLLLSDSGFYLCAWAGSGTQYFGPGTRLLVL.

This chain joins TRBV4-2 and TRBJ2-7, with D unresolved. Germline loops: CDR1 LGHNA, CDR2 YNFKEQ. V lost 1 base and J lost 2, with 12 bases in between. The CDR3 runs 15 residues. The CDR3 DNA reads as TGTGCCAGCAGCCAAGGTACAGAAACCGCCTACGAGCAGTACTTC. This translates into CASSQGTETAYEQYF.

The rearrangement uses TRBV18 and TRBJ2-3; maybe TRBD1 (5 bases). The CDR3 is 17 amino acids. Germline values: CDR1 KGHSH, CDR2 LQKENI. Trimming pared 1 base from V and 0 bases from J, leaving 14 bases between. CDR3 in amino acids: CASSPRTKASSTDTQYF. The CDR3 region has the DNA TGTGCCAGCTCACCACGGACAAAAGCGAGTAGCACAGATACGCAGTATTTT.

This chain joins TRBV6-5 and TRBJ2-5, with 7 bases identical to TRBD1. The CDR3 length is 16 residues. CDR1 and CDR2 (germline): MNHEY, SVGAGI. J lost 0 bases, V lost 0 bases, and 4 bases had no gene match. CDR3 nucleotide sequence: TGTGCCAGCAGTTACTCAGGGACAGTTAACCAAGAGACCCAGTACTTC. As protein: CASSYSGTVNQETQYF.

The chain recombines TRBV4-3 with TRBJ1-1, with D possibly being TRBD1 (6 bases). Trimming stripped 0 bases from V and 8 bases from J, with 13 bases between. CDR1 and CDR2 from the germline V gene are LGHNA and YSLEER. The CDR3 covers 14 residues. The DNA of the CDR3 is TGCGCCAGCAGCCAAGATCCGGCACAGGGCGAAGCTTTCTTT. This sequence encodes CASSQDPAQGEAFF.

The rearrangement uses TRBV9 and TRBJ2-7; 10 bases align to TRBD2. V lost 4 bases, J lost 5 bases, and 15 bases stayed unmatched. CDR1 is SGDLS, CDR2 YYNGEE, per germline. The CDR3 spans 17 residues. CDR3 DNA sequence: TGTGCCAGCAGCCCCCCGGGGGGTAGCGGGAGGACAAACGAGCAGTACTTC. Translated: CASSPPGGSGRTNEQYF.

The chain recombines TRBV19 with TRBJ2-7; TRBD1 aligns across 8 bases. V lost 5 bases and J lost 1; bases outside the gene matches: 1. Germline CDR1 reads LNHDA; CDR2 reads SQIVND (reference sequence). The CDR3 extends over 13 amino acids. The CDR3 protein is CASSYRGSYEQYF. The CDR3 bases are TGTGCCAGTAGTTACAGGGGGTCCTACGAGCAGTACTTC.

The V gene is TRBV30, the J gene TRBJ1-1, with D unclear. Trimming removed 8 bases at V and 4 bases at J, with 11 bases between. The CDR3 contains 11 residues. CDR1 is GTSNPN and CDR2 is SVGIG in the germline V gene (reference sequence). In DNA form, the CDR3 reads TGTGCCGGAGTCACGGGCACTGAAGCTTTCTTT. This codes for CAGVTGTEAFF.

The chain combines TRBV2 with TRBJ1-1; 9 nucleotides agree with TRBD1. Germline trimming cut 5 bases from V and 5 bases from J; bases unmatched to any gene: 3. From germline, CDR1 is SNHLY and CDR2 FYNNEI. The CDR3 extends over 13 amino acids. DNA of the CDR3: TGTGCCAGCAGTACAGGGGGCCGGACTGAAGCTTTCTTT. Translated: CASSTGGRTEAFF.

This chain links TRBV27 with TRBJ2-7; 7 bases agree with TRBD2. Germline-derived CDR1 and CDR2 are MNHEY and SMNVEV (reference sequence). The CDR3 is 15 residues long. J gave up 5 bases and V 6 bases, and 13 bases lay outside the gene matches. In DNA form, the CDR3 reads TGTGCCAGCAGGGTCCTGGCGGGAGTGGGCCACGAGCAGTACTTC. It is translated as CASRVLAGVGHEQYF.

The chain carries TRBV27 and TRBJ2-7; 7 nucleotides agree with TRBD2. CDR3 length equals 14 residues. CDR1 is MNHEY and CDR2 is SMNVEV in the germline V gene (reference sequence). V shed 2 bases, J shed 6 bases, and the junction held 7 bases outside the gene matches. DNA for the CDR3: TGTGCCAGCAGTTTAACGGGCGGGAGTAGCGAGCAGTACTTC. Protein sequence: CASSLTGGSSEQYF.

The gene calls are TRBV14 and TRBJ2-5; a possible D gene is TRBD1 (6 bases). Trimming pared 2 bases from V and 7 bases from J, leaving 14 bases between. Per germline, CDR1 SGHDN and CDR2 FVKESK. The CDR3 loop spans 14 amino acids. The CDR3 loop reads CASSQFVGAVTQYF. The CDR3, as DNA: TGTGCCAGCAGCCAATTTGTGGGGGCGGTGACCCAGTACTTC.

J is TRBJ1-3 and V is TRBV7-6, with 8 bases that match TRBD1. Looked up from germline, CDR1 is SGHVS and CDR2 is FNYEAQ. The J segment lost 8 bases and the V segment lost 5 bases, leaving 20 bases of the junction unmatched. The CDR3 is 18 amino acids. In DNA form, the CDR3 reads TGTGCCAGCAGCCCGAGGGGCCGGGACAGGCTTCAAAGGGACACCATATATTTT. Translating it yields CASSPRGRDRLQRDTIYF. Combining the CDR3 with reference TRBV7-6 and TRBJ1-3 gives the whole variable domain GAGVSQSPRYKVTKRGQDVALRCDPISGHVSLYWYRQALGQGPEFLTYFNYEAQQDKSGLPNDRFSAERPEGSISTLTIQRTEQRDSAMYRCASSPRGRDRLQRDTIYFGEGSWLTVV.

This chain joins TRBV5-1 and TRBJ2-3, with unresolved D. The V gene's germline CDR1 is SGHRS and CDR2 YFSETQ. V dropped 4 bases and J dropped 1 base, with 7 bases sitting between them. The CDR3 spans 13 residues. DNA for the CDR3: TGCGCCAGCAGCCTGACTCGCACAGATACGCAGTATTTT. Translation gives CASSLTRTDTQYF.

The chain recombines TRBV7-2 with TRBJ2-7; maybe TRBD1 (6 bases). Trimming removed 1 base at V and 7 bases at J, with 14 bases between. The germline V gene has CDR1 SGHTA and CDR2 FQGNSA. The CDR3 sequence is 14 residues long. CDR3 in amino acids: CASSLVAGQLEQYF. The CDR3 bases are TGTGCCAGCAGCTTAGTTGCCGGACAGCTAGAGCAGTACTTC.

The chain links TRBV10-1 to TRBJ1-2; TRBD1 agrees at 7 bases. Germline loops: CDR1 WNHNN, CDR2 SYGVQD (reference sequence). There are 13 residues in the CDR3. Losses at the gene ends were 7 bases for V and 6 bases for J; bases not matched to a gene: 8. The chain's CDR3 is CASIKRGGHGYTF. In DNA, the CDR3 is TGCGCCAGCATTAAGCGAGGGGGCCATGGCTACACCTTC.

The V and J genes are TRBV5-1 and TRBJ1-5; maybe TRBD1 (6 bases). The CDR3 length is 15 residues. Germline V gives CDR1 SGHRS, CDR2 YFSETQ. V was shortened by 2 bases and J by 0 bases, with 9 bases between the two germline ends. CDR3 DNA sequence: TGCGCCAGCAGCTTAGAGGGACATAGCAATCAGCCCCAGCATTTT. Encoded protein: CASSLEGHSNQPQHF.

The CDR3 coding sequence is TGTGCCAGCAACTCGGGTTCCTATGGCTACACCTTC. Translating gives CASNSGSYGYTF. The chain combines TRBV7-9 with TRBJ1-2; D unresolved. The germline V gene encodes CDR1 SEHNR and CDR2 FQNEAQ (reference sequence). This CDR3 has 12 residues. With 7 bases removed from V and 4 bases from J, the gap between germline ends came to 10 bases.

The V and J genes are TRBV7-8 and TRBJ1-2; 9 bases match TRBD1. CDR3 length: 16 amino acids. The ends lost 4 bases at V and 2 bases at J; junction bases unmatched: 8. Germline-derived CDR1 and CDR2 are SGHVS and FQNEAQ. The CDR3 sequence: CASSSVPGQGNYGYTF. CDR3 coding DNA: TGTGCCAGCAGCTCAGTCCCGGGACAGGGAAACTATGGCTACACCTTC.

The chain has TRBV15 and TRBJ2-1; 14 bases align to TRBD2. J gave up 2 bases and V 6 bases, and 9 bases lay outside the gene matches. CDR3 length: 18 amino acids. Germline values: CDR1 LNHNV, CDR2 YYDKDF (reference sequence). The CDR3 loop reads CATSMTSGGDPPYNEQFF. The CDR3 coding sequence is TGTGCCACCAGTATGACTAGCGGGGGGGATCCCCCCTACAATGAGCAGTTCTTC.

The V call is TRBV6-5, the J call TRBJ2-5; TRBD2 aligns across 7 bases. The CDR3 consists of 14 residues. J lost 5 bases, V lost 0 bases, and 3 bases had no gene match. The V gene's germline CDR1 is MNHEY and CDR2 SVGAGI. This CDR3 is CASSYSGLDETQYF. CDR3 coding DNA: TGTGCCAGCAGTTACTCCGGACTAGATGAGACCCAGTACTTC.

V usage is TRBV19 and J usage is TRBJ2-5; D possibly corresponds to TRBD1 (6 bases). V lost 3 bases and J lost 4, with 12 bases in between. The germline CDR1 and CDR2 sequences are LNHDA and SQIVND (reference sequence). CDR3 size: 14 residues. CDR3 sequence (DNA): TGTGCCAGTAGTATGTCAGGCAGGGGAGAGACCCAGTACTTC. Translation gives CASSMSGRGETQYF. The full variable domain, in which reference TRBV19 and TRBJ2-5 provide the parts outside the CDR3, is DGGITQSPKYLFRKEGQNVTLSCEQNLNHDAMYWYRQDPGQGLRLIYYSQIVNDFQKGDIAEGYSVSREKKESFPLTVTSAQKNPTAFYLCASSMSGRGETQYFGPGTRLLVL.

V usage is TRBV6-1 and J usage is TRBJ2-2, with 8 bases lining up with TRBD1. CDR3 length: 14 residues. The V gene end was trimmed by 6 bases and the J gene end by 1 base; junction bases not matched to a gene: 1. Germline V gene sequence: CDR1 MNHNS, CDR2 SASEGT. CDR3 region: CASRGTGNTGELFF. In DNA, the CDR3 is TGTGCCAGCAGAGGGACAGGGAACACCGGGGAGCTGTTTTTT.